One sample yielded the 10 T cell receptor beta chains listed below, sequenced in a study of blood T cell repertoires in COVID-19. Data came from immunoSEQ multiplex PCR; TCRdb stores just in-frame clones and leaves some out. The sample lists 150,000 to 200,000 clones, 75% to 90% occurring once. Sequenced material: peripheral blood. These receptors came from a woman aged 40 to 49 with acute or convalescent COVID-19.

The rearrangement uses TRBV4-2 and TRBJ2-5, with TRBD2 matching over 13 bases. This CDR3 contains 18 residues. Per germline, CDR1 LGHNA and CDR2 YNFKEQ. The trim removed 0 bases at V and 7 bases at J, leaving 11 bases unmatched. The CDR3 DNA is TGTGCCAGCAGCCAAGACTTCGGACTAGCGGGAGCGTTGGTGACCCAGTACTTC. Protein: CASSQDFGLAGALVTQYF.

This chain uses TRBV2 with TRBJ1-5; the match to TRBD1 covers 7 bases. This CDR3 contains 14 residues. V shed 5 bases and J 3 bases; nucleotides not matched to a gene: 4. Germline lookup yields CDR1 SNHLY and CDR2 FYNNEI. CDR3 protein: CASSQTGTNQPQHF. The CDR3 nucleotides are TGTGCCAGCAGTCAGACAGGGACCAATCAGCCCCAGCATTTT.

CDR3 sequence (DNA): TGTGCCAGCAGTAACCCACGGACAGTTTACAATGAGCAGTTCTTC. Encoded protein: CASSNPRTVYNEQFF. The chain combines TRBV6-5 with TRBJ2-1; D might be TRBD1 (6 bases). There are 15 residues in the CDR3. Between the trimmed V and J ends, which lost 5 bases and 4 bases, there was a span of 15 bases. Germline V gene data show CDR1 as MNHEY and CDR2 as SVGAGI.

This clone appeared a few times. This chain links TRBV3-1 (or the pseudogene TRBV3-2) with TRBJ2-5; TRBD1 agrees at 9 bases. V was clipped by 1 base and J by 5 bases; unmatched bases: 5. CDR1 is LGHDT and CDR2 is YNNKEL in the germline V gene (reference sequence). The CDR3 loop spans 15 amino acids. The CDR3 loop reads CASSQGTGALETQYF. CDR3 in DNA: TGTGCCAGCAGCCAAGGGACAGGGGCATTGGAGACCCAGTACTTC.

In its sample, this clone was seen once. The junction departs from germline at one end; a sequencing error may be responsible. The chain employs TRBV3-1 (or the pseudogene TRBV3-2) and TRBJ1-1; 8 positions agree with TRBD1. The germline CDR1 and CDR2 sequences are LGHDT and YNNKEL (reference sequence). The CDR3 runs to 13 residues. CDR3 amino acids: CASGQGALPEAFF. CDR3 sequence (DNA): TGTGCCAGCGGCCAGGGGGCGTTGCCTGAAGCTTTCTTT.

Written as DNA, the CDR3 is TGTGCCACCAGTGACCTTACAGGGGGATCGATGGATACGCAGTATTTT. Encoded protein: CATSDLTGGSMDTQYF. The rearrangement uses TRBV24-1 and TRBJ2-3; 8 nucleotides match TRBD1. Germline-derived CDR1 and CDR2 are KGHDR and SFDVKD. Unmatched junction bases numbered 11, after V lost 4 bases and J lost 6 bases. The CDR3 contains 16 residues.

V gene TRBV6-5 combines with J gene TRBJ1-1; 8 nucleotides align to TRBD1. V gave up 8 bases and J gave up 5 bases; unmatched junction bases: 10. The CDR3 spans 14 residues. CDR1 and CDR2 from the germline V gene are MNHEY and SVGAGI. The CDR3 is CASFDLQGGTEAFF. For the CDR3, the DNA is TGTGCCAGCTTTGACCTACAGGGGGGTACTGAAGCTTTCTTT.

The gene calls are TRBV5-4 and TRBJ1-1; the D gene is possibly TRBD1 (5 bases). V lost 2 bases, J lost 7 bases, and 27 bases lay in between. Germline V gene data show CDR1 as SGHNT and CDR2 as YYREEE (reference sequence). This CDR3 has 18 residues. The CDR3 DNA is TGTGCCAGCAGCTTTTCCCTCGGGCCCTCAGTACTCGGGGGTGAAGCTTTCTTT. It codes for CASSFSLGPSVLGGEAFF.

The CDR3 loop reads CASRRRGLNTEAFF. CDR3 in DNA: TGTGCCAGCCGGCGGCGAGGTCTGAACACTGAAGCTTTCTTT. V is TRBV2 and J is TRBJ1-1, with D unclear. The germline V gene has CDR1 SNHLY and CDR2 FYNNEI. The CDR3 has 14 residues. Trimming stripped 8 bases from V and 0 bases from J, with 13 bases between.

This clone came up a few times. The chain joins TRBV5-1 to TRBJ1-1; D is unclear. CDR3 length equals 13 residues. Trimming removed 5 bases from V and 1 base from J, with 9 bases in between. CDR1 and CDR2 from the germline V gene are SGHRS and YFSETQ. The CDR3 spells CASRSNTNTEAFF. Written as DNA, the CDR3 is TGCGCCAGCAGATCAAACACGAACACTGAAGCTTTCTTT.